Listed below are T cell receptor beta chains from one sample, sequenced in a study of breast tumors, draining lymph nodes, adjacent tissues. TCRdb analysed the multiplex PCR reads with MiXCR anew, one entry per CDR3 protein. The profile shows some 22,000 distinct CDR3 sequences, approximately 63% of them singletons. The material sequenced was tumor-adjacent breast tissue. The receptors stem from a female donor with breast cancer. Some clones in this sample may be carry-over from other donors' samples. Both conserved end residues are part of each CDR3. D genes are given only for firm matches. Not every row has a clone size; where given, it reads once, few, many or a size class.

D | J | V | size | CDR3 | DNA
NA | TRBJ1-2 | TRBV6-4 | NA | CASQQNPLSGGYTF | TGTGCCAGCCAACAGAACCCCCTCTCGGGGGGCTACACCTTC
NA | TRBJ1-6 | TRBV30 | NA | CAWRLQGINSPLHF | TGTGCCTGGAGGCTCCAGGGGATTAATTCACCCCTCCACTTT
TRBD2 | TRBJ2-3 | TRBV7-3 | medium-sized | CASSLGPGLADTDTQYF | TGTGCCAGCAGCTTAGGCCCCGGACTAGCGGACACAGATACGCAGTATTTT
TRBD1 | TRBJ1-4 | TRBV7-9 | many | CASSLSGTEVNEKLFF | TGTGCCAGCAGCTTATCCGGGACAGAAGTGAATGAAAAACTGTTTTTT
NA | TRBJ2-7 | TRBV30 | NA | CAWSIGGVNEQYF | TGTGCCTGGAGTATTGGGGGAGTTAACGAGCAGTACTTC
TRBD2 | TRBJ2-5 | TRBV28 | few | CASSLGEREIVETQYF | TGTGCCAGCAGTTTAGGCGAGCGGGAGATTGTGGAGACCCAGTACTTC
NA | TRBJ2-1 | TRBV6-5 | many | CASSYDFYNEQFF | TGTGCCAGCAGTTACGACTTCTACAATGAGCAGTTCTTC
NA | TRBJ1-5 | TRBV20-1 | once | CSARTIAGDQPQHF | TGCAGTGCTAGAACTATAGCAGGGGACCAGCCCCAGCATTTT
TRBD1 | TRBJ2-1 | TRBV7-8 | NA | CASAHRGRGWDGEQFF | TGTGCCAGCGCCCACAGGGGGCGCGGATGGGACGGTGAGCAGTTCTTC
NA | TRBJ2-7 | TRBV10-2 | NA | CASSASNLPYEQYF | TGCGCCAGCAGTGCTAGTAATCTTCCGTACGAGCAGTACTTC
NA | TRBJ1-4 | TRBV2 | many | CASSLSRDLRRGLFF | TGTGCCAGCAGCCTGTCCCGGGACCTTCGGCGGGGCCTGTTTTTT
NA | TRBJ1-2 | TRBV2 | NA | CASPSRTDYGYTF | TGTGCCAGCCCCTCCAGGACAGACTATGGCTACACCTTC
TRBD1 | TRBJ1-2 | TRBV6-1 | many | CASSEAPGQGIGYTF | TGTGCCAGCAGTGAAGCGCCGGGACAGGGGATAGGCTACACCTTC
NA | TRBJ2-3 | TRBV5-4 | NA | CASSGGVETDTQYF | TGTGCCAGCAGCGGGGGAGTGGAGACAGATACGCAGTATTTT